This is a list of T cell receptor beta chains from one sample in a study of identical twins. TCRdb fed the 5' RACE reads into MiXCR, producing one record per CDR3 protein. The sample consists of around 1.7 million distinct CDR3 sequences, about 30% of them appearing once. Material for sequencing was cord blood. The receptors originated from a newborn girl in good health. Both conserved end residues are part of each CDR3. The D gene is left open where the match is weak. Not all rows give a size; the values are once, few, many and, for expanded clones, a class.

D gene | J gene | V gene | clone size | CDR3 protein | CDR3 DNA
- | TRBJ2-1 | TRBV12-3/TRBV12-4 | - | CASRLPSYNEQFF | TGTGCCAGCAGACTACCCTCCTACAATGAGCAGTTCTTC
- | TRBJ2-2 | TRBV5-4 | few | CASSLWLANTGELFF | TGTGCCAGCAGCTTGTGGCTAGCGAACACCGGGGAGCTGTTTTTT
- | TRBJ2-1 | TRBV20-1 | - | CSAPATVRTNEQFF | TGCAGTGCCCCGGCGACGGTCCGAACGAATGAGCAGTTCTTC
- | TRBJ1-6 | TRBV12-3/TRBV12-4 | - | CASSFRQLNSPLHF | TGTGCCAGCAGTTTCCGGCAGCTTAATTCACCCCTCCACTTT
TRBD1 | TRBJ2-1 | TRBV27 | few | CASSSQLQGSEQFF | TGTGCCAGCAGCTCGCAACTACAGGGGTCGGAGCAGTTCTTC
TRBD2 | TRBJ2-7 | TRBV3-1 | few | CASSSTSGKGYEQYF | TGTGCCAGCAGCTCGACTAGCGGGAAGGGTTACGAGCAGTACTTC
- | TRBJ1-5 | TRBV6-1 | - | CASTAFSGAGNQPQHF | TGTGCCAGCACAGCCTTCTCAGGGGCGGGCAATCAGCCCCAGCATTTT
TRBD1 | TRBJ2-7 | TRBV27 | - | CASSWEETGMYF | TGTGCCAGCAGTTGGGAAGAGACAGGGATGTACTTC
TRBD1 | TRBJ1-2 | TRBV11-2 | - | CASSFFNPGTGEYGYTF | TGTGCCAGCAGCTTTTTCAACCCCGGGACAGGGGAGTATGGCTACACCTTC
- | TRBJ2-3 | TRBV27 | - | CASSQDLKGTDTQYF | TGTGCCAGCAGTCAAGACCTCAAGGGCACAGATACGCAGTATTTT
- | TRBJ2-1 | TRBV7-2 | - | CASSLVRLAPFF | TGTGCCAGCAGCTTAGTCCGGCTAGCACCGTTCTTC
TRBD2 | TRBJ2-1 | TRBV11-2 | few | CASSPRRSGRADNEQFF | TGTGCCAGCAGCCCACGCAGGAGCGGGAGGGCCGACAATGAGCAGTTCTTC
- | TRBJ1-2 | TRBV4-2 | few | CASSQRPGWRAGYTF | TGTGCCAGCAGCCAAAGGCCTGGGTGGAGGGCAGGCTACACCTTC
- | TRBJ2-7 | TRBV4-2 | few | CASSQGGSVNEQYF | TGTGCCAGCAGCCAAGGCGGTAGTGTCAATGAGCAGTACTTC
TRBD2 | TRBJ2-7 | TRBV5-1 | - | CAGRGLAGVSYNEQYF | TGCGCCGGCCGGGGACTAGCGGGAGTATCCTACAATGAGCAGTACTTC
- | TRBJ2-7 | TRBV6-2/TRBV6-3 | - | CASSYTIGGGRVGEQYF | TGTGCCAGCAGTTACACAATAGGTGGGGGAAGAGTCGGCGAGCAGTACTTC
TRBD2 | TRBJ2-3 | TRBV20-1 | - | CSASPTSGRADTQYF | TGCAGTGCTAGCCCCACTAGCGGGAGGGCAGATACGCAGTATTTT
TRBD1 | TRBJ1-4 | TRBV30 | - | CAWSPRGTGGEKLFF | TGTGCCTGGAGTCCGAGGGGGACAGGGGGAGAAAAACTGTTTTTT
- | TRBJ2-7 | TRBV28 | many | CASSLLGQWDDEQYF | TGTGCCAGCAGTTTATTGGGGCAATGGGACGACGAGCAGTACTTC
- | TRBJ2-7 | TRBV5-1 | few | CASRLSSRGILYEQYF | TGCGCCAGCAGATTGTCGTCCCGGGGGATCCTTTACGAGCAGTACTTC
- | TRBJ2-1 | TRBV7-2 | many | CASTWGRTYNEQFF | TGTGCCAGCACCTGGGGAAGGACCTACAATGAGCAGTTCTTC
- | TRBJ1-2 | TRBV6-1 | - | CASSEYTGYNYGYTF | TGTGCCAGCAGTGAATATACAGGGTACAACTATGGCTACACCTTC
- | TRBJ2-1 | TRBV4-2 | - | CASSLGQGRGGEQFF | TGTGCCAGCAGCCTCGGACAGGGACGGGGGGGTGAGCAGTTCTTC
TRBD1 | TRBJ1-2 | TRBV29-1 | - | CSVSRGRGGGYTF | TGCAGCGTAAGCAGGGGGCGAGGGGGCGGCTACACCTTC
TRBD1 | TRBJ2-5 | TRBV27 | - | CASRPTGGAGETQYF | TGTGCCAGCAGGCCGACAGGGGGCGCAGGGGAGACCCAGTACTTC
TRBD2 | TRBJ2-7 | TRBV20-1 | - | CSAGTSGRFYEQYF | TGCAGTGCTGGAACTAGCGGGAGGTTCTACGAGCAGTACTTC
- | TRBJ2-1 | TRBV5-1 | many | CASSLVGGAYNEQFF | TGCGCCAGCAGCTTGGTGGGGGGGGCATACAATGAGCAGTTCTTC
- | TRBJ2-7 | TRBV6-2/TRBV6-3 | - | CASSYWGRCEQYF | TGTGCCAGCAGTTACTGGGGGCGCTGCGAGCAGTACTTC
- | TRBJ2-7 | TRBV4-1 | many | CASSQAGDEQYF | TGCGCCAGCAGCCAAGCAGGGGACGAGCAGTACTTC
- | TRBJ1-5 | TRBV6-1 | few | CASKRQGLYSNQPQHF | TGTGCCAGCAAGAGGCAGGGACTTTATAGCAATCAGCCCCAGCATTTT
TRBD1 | TRBJ1-5 | TRBV6-1 | - | CASSAGQGGQPQHF | TGTGCCAGCAGTGCCGGACAGGGAGGTCAGCCCCAGCATTTT
TRBD2 | TRBJ2-1 | TRBV2 | few | CASIAGGPHEQFF | TGTGCCAGCATCGCGGGGGGGCCGCATGAGCAGTTCTTC
- | TRBJ2-1 | TRBV4-2 | few | CASSQESTGAGYNEQFF | TGTGCCAGCAGCCAAGAATCTACGGGAGCGGGCTACAATGAGCAGTTCTTC
TRBD1 | TRBJ1-2 | TRBV29-1 | few | CSVRDRGANGYTF | TGCAGCGTAAGGGACAGGGGAGCGAATGGCTACACCTTC
- | TRBJ1-1 | TRBV20-1 | - | CSAREGGFMNTEAFF | TGCAGTGCTAGAGAAGGCGGCTTCATGAACACTGAAGCTTTCTTT
- | TRBJ2-1 | TRBV20-1 | - | CSGVAGPGREQFF | TGCAGTGGCGTAGCAGGACCGGGTAGGGAGCAGTTCTTC